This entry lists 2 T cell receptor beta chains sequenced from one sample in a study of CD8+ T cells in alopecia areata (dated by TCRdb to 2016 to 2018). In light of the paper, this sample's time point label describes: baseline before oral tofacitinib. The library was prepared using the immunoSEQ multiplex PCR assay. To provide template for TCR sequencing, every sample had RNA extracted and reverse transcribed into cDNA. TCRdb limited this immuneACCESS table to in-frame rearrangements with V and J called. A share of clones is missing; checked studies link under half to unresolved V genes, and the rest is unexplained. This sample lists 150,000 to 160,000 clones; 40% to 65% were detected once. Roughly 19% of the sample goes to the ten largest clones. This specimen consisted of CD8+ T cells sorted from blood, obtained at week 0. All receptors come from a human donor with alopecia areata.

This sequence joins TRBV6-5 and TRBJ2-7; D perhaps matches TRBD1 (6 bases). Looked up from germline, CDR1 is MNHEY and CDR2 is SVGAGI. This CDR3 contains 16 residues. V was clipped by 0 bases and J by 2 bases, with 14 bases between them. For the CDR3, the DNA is TGTGCCAGCAGTTACTCGTCAGGGGTGACAGCCTACGAGCAGTACTTC. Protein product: CASSYSSGVTAYEQYF.

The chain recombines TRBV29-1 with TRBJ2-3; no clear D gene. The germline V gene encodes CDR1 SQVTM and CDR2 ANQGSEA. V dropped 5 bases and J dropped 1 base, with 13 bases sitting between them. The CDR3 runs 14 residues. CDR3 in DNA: TGCAGCGTTCCAATTCCCAAGGGCACAGATACGCAGTATTTT. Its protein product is CSVPIPKGTDTQYF.